These 20 T cell receptor beta chains were sequenced from one sample in a study of cytomegalovirus exposure and HLA in healthy donors. Vbeta (60) and Jbeta (13) primers were used in the PCR. Profiled with immunoSEQ multiplex PCR; TCRdb holds only in-frame clones, not every one. The repertoire has approximately 95,000 clones, 75% to 85% of them found once; the top ten carry 9.5% to 12%. The material sequenced was PBMCs. These receptors all come from a man aged 18-30 years in good health and CMV-seropositive.

This clone was seen a handful of times. This CDR3 reads CASSLGGGRGTDTQYF. The CDR3, as DNA: TGTGCCAGCAGCTTGGGTGGCGGCCGGGGCACAGATACGCAGTATTTT. V gene TRBV5-4 combines with J gene TRBJ2-3; the D is unclear. The CDR3 has 16 residues. V lost 0 bases and J 1 base, leaving 12 bases between the germline ends. The V gene's germline CDR1 is SGHNT and CDR2 YYREEE (reference sequence).

DNA for the CDR3: TGTGCCAGCAGCCCCGGACAGGTTCAGTACTTC. As protein: CASSPGQVQYF. This sequence joins TRBV6-1 and TRBJ2-7, with TRBD1 identical over 7 bases. There are 11 residues in the CDR3. CDR1 MNHNS and CDR2 SASEGT come from the germline V gene. V lost 6 bases to trimming and J lost 10 bases; unmatched junction nucleotides: 6.

The J gene is TRBJ1-1, the V gene TRBV5-1; D unclear. The CDR3 extends over 14 amino acids. Per germline, CDR1 SGHRS and CDR2 YFSETQ. V shed 0 bases and J shed 1 base, with 7 bases lying between them. The chain's CDR3 is CASSLVQANTEAFF. CDR3 DNA sequence: TGCGCCAGCAGCTTGGTGCAGGCGAACACTGAAGCTTTCTTT.

This clone was observed a single time. This chain joins TRBV29-1 and TRBJ2-1, with 10 bases lining up with TRBD1. Germline-derived CDR1 and CDR2 are SQVTM and ANQGSEA. Trimming removed 6 bases from V and 5 bases from J; junction bases left unmatched: 7. There are 14 residues in the CDR3. CDR3 residues: CSVTSGTGDNEQFF. CDR3 sequence (DNA): TGCAGCGTGACTTCCGGGACAGGGGACAATGAGCAGTTCTTC.

The rearrangement links TRBV29-1 to TRBJ2-3, with D possibly TRBD2 on 6 matching bases. Trimming took off 3 bases at V and 1 base at J, with 11 bases between the two ends. Per germline, CDR1 SQVTM and CDR2 ANQGSEA. There are 14 residues in the CDR3. The CDR3 here is CSVDLSGGTDTQYF. The DNA of the CDR3 is TGCAGCGTTGACCTGTCGGGGGGCACAGATACGCAGTATTTT.

This clone was found many times. The CDR3 coding sequence is TGTGCCAGTGGGACAGGTCTTAGCAATCAGCCCCAGCATTTT. The encoded protein is CASGTGLSNQPQHF. The chain links TRBV19 to TRBJ1-5, with TRBD1 matching over 8 bases. Germline trimming cut 8 bases from V and 0 bases from J; bases unmatched to any gene: 3. CDR1 is LNHDA, CDR2 SQIVND, per germline (reference sequence). This CDR3 comprises 14 residues.

The chain joins TRBV9 to TRBJ1-2, with TRBD1 matching 10 bases. Germline values: CDR1 SGDLS, CDR2 YYNGEE. Unmatched junction bases numbered 14, after V lost 4 bases and J lost 2 bases. The CDR3 has 18 residues. The CDR3 region has the DNA TGTGCCAGCAGCCATCCCGGGACAGGGGTCCTCCCAAACTATGGCTACACCTTC. This gives the protein CASSHPGTGVLPNYGYTF.

There are a few counts of this clone. The V gene is TRBV5-4, the J gene TRBJ1-3; D is undetermined. Germline CDR1 is SGHNT and CDR2 is YYREEE (reference sequence). V shed 0 bases and J shed 0 bases, with 10 bases lying between them. The CDR3 is made up of 16 amino acids. The CDR3, as DNA: TGTGCCAGCAGCTTGGGAATTCGGGGCTCTGGAAACACCATATATTTT. This encodes CASSLGIRGSGNTIYF.

This chain connects TRBV28 to TRBJ1-2; tentatively, D is TRBD1 (5 bases). V was trimmed by 2 bases and J by 7 bases, leaving 17 bases between them. The CDR3 has 15 amino acids. The germline V gene has CDR1 MDHEN and CDR2 SYDVKM. This chain's CDR3 is CASSLTVGQGGGYTF. CDR3 nucleotides: TGTGCCAGCAGTTTAACGGTCGGGCAGGGAGGTGGCTACACCTTC.

The V and J genes are TRBV27 and TRBJ1-1; D might be TRBD1 (6 bases). This CDR3 is built from 19 residues. V shed 4 bases and J shed 6 bases, with 30 bases lying between them. Per germline, CDR1 MNHEY and CDR2 SMNVEV (reference sequence). The CDR3 coding sequence is TGTGCCAGCAGTTCAGGGTACAGGGCGACTCGATTAAACGCGGCTGAAGCTTTCTTT. Its protein is CASSSGYRATRLNAAEAFF.

This clone was detected once. The chain is built from TRBV5-6 and TRBJ1-1; possibly TRBD1 for D (6 bases). The V end lost 2 bases, the J end lost 4 bases, and 12 bases lay between the germline ends. The germline V gene has CDR1 SGHDT and CDR2 YYEEEE. CDR3 length: 14 residues. The CDR3 region has the DNA TGTGCCAGCAGCTTAGGGCACAGGGCCACTGAAGCTTTCTTT. The encoded protein is CASSLGHRATEAFF. Full variable domain (outside the CDR3, taken from reference TRBV5-6 and TRBJ1-1): DAGVTQSPTHLIKTRGQQVTLRCSPKSGHDTVSWYQQALGQGPQFIFQYYEEEERQRGNFPDRFSGHQFPNYSSELNVNALLLGDSALYLCASSLGHRATEAFFGQGTRLTVV.

The chain is built from TRBV5-1 and TRBJ1-1; weak D call: TRBD1 (6 bases). Trimming took 4 bases from V and 3 from J, leaving 10 bases between them. Germline lookup yields CDR1 SGHRS and CDR2 YFSETQ. The CDR3 spans 13 residues. In DNA form, the CDR3 reads TGCGCCAGCAGCGCCACAGGGTACACTGAAGCTTTCTTT. It translates to CASSATGYTEAFF.

J is TRBJ2-1 and V is TRBV29-1, with a tentative D call TRBD2 (6 bases). The V and J ends lost 6 bases and 7 bases respectively, with 22 bases between them. There are 15 residues in the CDR3. Per germline, CDR1 SQVTM and CDR2 ANQGSEA. The CDR3 nucleotides read TGCAGCGTGACCGACAGAGGGGAGGTTGGAAATGAGCAGTTCTTC. This gives the protein CSVTDRGEVGNEQFF.

This clone showed up just a few times. The chain couples TRBV25-1 to TRBJ1-2; D perhaps matches TRBD1 (5 bases). Between the trimmed V and J ends, which lost 6 bases and 7 bases, there was a span of 9 bases. Germline CDR1 and CDR2: MGHDK and SYGVNS. The CDR3 totals 11 residues. The CDR3 sequence is CASRTALGYTF. For the CDR3, the DNA is TGTGCCAGCAGGACAGCCCTTGGCTACACCTTC.

This clone was observed once. DNA for the CDR3: TGTGCCAGCTCACCCCTCCGCGGGGGGCATAACAATGAGCAGTTCTTC. Translation gives CASSPLRGGHNNEQFF. The rearrangement joins TRBV18 to TRBJ2-1, with 8 bases identical to TRBD2. After removal of 3 bases from V and 5 bases from J, the junction contained 9 bases not matched to a gene. Germline V gives CDR1 KGHSH, CDR2 LQKENI. This CDR3 has 16 residues.

This clone was seen a few times. This chain connects TRBV6-5 to TRBJ2-5; a weak D match, TRBD2 (7 bases). V shed 7 bases and J shed 7 bases, with 22 bases lying between them. CDR1 is MNHEY and CDR2 is SVGAGI in the germline V gene. The CDR3 has 15 residues. The CDR3 region has the DNA TGTGCCAGCACCGCTAAAGGGGGGGGCCTCGGGACCCAGTACTTC. Translation gives CASTAKGGGLGTQYF.

The DNA for the CDR3 is TGTGCCAGTAGAACACGAGGCACTGAAGCTTTCTTT. Its protein is CASRTRGTEAFF. The chain recombines TRBV7-9 with TRBJ1-1; no firm D call. The germline gives CDR1 SEHNR, CDR2 FQNEAQ (reference sequence). Trimming left V 9 bases short and J 4 bases short, with 12 bases between. The CDR3 is made up of 12 amino acids.

The gene calls are TRBV4-2 and TRBJ2-1, with TRBD2 matching over 9 bases. With 4 bases clipped from V and 7 bases from J, the junction kept 8 bases outside the gene matches. Germline CDR1 is LGHNA and CDR2 is YNFKEQ. The CDR3 has 15 residues. This chain's CDR3 is CASSLSGGYQNEQFF. CDR3 nucleotides: TGTGCCAGCAGCCTTAGCGGGGGCTACCAAAATGAGCAGTTCTTC.

This clone was counted between two and nine times. The CDR3 DNA reads as TGTGCCAGTAAACAGGGTACCCTACCTAGCACAGATACGCAGTATTTT. As protein: CASKQGTLPSTDTQYF. V usage is TRBV2 and J usage is TRBJ2-3, with a tentative D call TRBD1 (6 bases). Germline-derived CDR1 and CDR2 are SNHLY and FYNNEI. The CDR3 is 16 amino acids. Trimming shortened V by 9 bases and J by 0 bases, and 19 bases separated the two germline ends.

The rearrangement uses TRBV25-1 and TRBJ1-4; 7 bases line up with TRBD1. The CDR3 has 15 residues. Germline V gene lookup returns CDR1 MGHDK and CDR2 SYGVNS. V trimming: 2 bases; J trimming: 4 bases; junction bases outside the gene matches: 4. CDR3 loop: CASSERAGGNEKLFF. The CDR3 DNA is TGTGCCAGCAGTGAAAGGGCAGGGGGTAATGAAAAACTGTTTTTT.